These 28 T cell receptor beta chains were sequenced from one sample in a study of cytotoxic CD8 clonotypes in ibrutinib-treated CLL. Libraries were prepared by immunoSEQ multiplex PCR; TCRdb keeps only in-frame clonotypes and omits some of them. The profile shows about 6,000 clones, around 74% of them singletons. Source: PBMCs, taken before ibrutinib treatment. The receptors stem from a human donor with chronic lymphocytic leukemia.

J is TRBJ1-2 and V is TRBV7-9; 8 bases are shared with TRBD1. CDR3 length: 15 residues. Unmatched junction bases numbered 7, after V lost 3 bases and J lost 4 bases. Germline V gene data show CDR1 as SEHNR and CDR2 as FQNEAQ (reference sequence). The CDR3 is CASSFLHRGTYGYTF. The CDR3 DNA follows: TGTGCCAGCAGCTTCTTGCACAGGGGGACCTATGGCTACACCTTC.

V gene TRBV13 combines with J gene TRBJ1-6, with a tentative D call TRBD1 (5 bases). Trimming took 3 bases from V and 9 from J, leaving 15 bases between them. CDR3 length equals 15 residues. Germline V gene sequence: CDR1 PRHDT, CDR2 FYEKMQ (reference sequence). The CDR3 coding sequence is TGTGCCAGCAGCTTGAGAGGCGTTGGGGGTTCACCCCTCCACTTT. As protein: CASSLRGVGGSPLHF.

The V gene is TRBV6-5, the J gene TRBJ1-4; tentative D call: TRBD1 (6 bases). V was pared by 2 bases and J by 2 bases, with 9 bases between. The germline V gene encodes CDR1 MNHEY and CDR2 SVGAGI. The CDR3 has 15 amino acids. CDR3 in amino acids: CASSYVQGTNEKLFF. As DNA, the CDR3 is TGTGCCAGCAGTTACGTGCAGGGGACTAATGAAAAACTGTTTTTT.

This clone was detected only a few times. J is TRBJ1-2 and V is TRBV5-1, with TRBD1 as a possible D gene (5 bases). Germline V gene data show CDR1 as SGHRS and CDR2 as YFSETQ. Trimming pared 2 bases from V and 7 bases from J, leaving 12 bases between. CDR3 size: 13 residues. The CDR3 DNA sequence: TGCGCCAGCAGCTTCGGCGAGGGACGTGGCTACACCTTC. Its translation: CASSFGEGRGYTF.

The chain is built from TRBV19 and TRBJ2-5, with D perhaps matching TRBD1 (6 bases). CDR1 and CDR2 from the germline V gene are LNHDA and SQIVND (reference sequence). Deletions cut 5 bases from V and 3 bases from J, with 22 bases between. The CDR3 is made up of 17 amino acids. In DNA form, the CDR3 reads TGTGCCAGTAGTGGCCCCCCGGGACACGGCCTAAAAGAGACCCAGTACTTC. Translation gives CASSGPPGHGLKETQYF.

CDR3 bases: TGCGCCAGCAGCCCGACCCTTGGGGAGCGATCCTACGAGCAGTACTTC. Amino acids: CASSPTLGERSYEQYF. The genes are TRBV5-1 and TRBJ2-7, with D maybe TRBD2 (5 bases). Germline V CDR1 and CDR2: SGHRS, YFSETQ. The V gene lost 4 bases and the J gene lost 1 base, with 18 bases spanning the gap. The CDR3 spans 16 residues. The whole variable domain, filled in from reference TRBV5-1 and TRBJ2-7, reads KAGVTQTPRYLIKTRGQQVTLSCSPISGHRSVSWYQQTPGQGLQFLFEYFSETQRNKGNFPGRFSGRQFSNSRSEMNVSTLELGDSALYLCASSPTLGERSYEQYFGPGTRLTVT.

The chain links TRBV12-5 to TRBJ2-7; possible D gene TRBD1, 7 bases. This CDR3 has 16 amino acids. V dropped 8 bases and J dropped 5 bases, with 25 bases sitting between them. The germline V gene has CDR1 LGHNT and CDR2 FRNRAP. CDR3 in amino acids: CASLREMTGNRDEQYF. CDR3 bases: TGTGCTAGTTTGCGGGAAATGACAGGGAATAGGGACGAGCAGTACTTC.

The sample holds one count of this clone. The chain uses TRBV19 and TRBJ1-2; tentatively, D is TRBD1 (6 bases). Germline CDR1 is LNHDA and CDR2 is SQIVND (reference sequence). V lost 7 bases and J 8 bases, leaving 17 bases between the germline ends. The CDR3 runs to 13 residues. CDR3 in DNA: TGTGCCAGTAAGATACAGGGCACGCCCGGCTACACCTTC. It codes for CASKIQGTPGYTF.

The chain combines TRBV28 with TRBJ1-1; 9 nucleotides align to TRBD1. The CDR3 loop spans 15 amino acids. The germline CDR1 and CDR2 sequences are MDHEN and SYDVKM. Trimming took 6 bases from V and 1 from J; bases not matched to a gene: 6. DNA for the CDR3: TGTGCCAGCAGCCGATCGGGACAGGGGAACACTGAAGCTTTCTTT. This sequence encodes CASSRSGQGNTEAFF.

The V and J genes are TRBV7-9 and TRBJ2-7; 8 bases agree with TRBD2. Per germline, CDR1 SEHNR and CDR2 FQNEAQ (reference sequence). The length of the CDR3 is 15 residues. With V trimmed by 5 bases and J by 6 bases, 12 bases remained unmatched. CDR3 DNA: TGTGCCAGCAGCCGTGGCGTTGCGGGAGGAGGCGAGCAGTACTTC. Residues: CASSRGVAGGGEQYF.

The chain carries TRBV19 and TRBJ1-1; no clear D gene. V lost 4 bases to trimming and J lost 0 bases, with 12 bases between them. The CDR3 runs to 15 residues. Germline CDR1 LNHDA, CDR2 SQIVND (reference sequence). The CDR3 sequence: CASSKTPGLNTEAFF. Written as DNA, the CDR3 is TGTGCCAGTAGTAAGACACCCGGCTTGAACACTGAAGCTTTCTTT.

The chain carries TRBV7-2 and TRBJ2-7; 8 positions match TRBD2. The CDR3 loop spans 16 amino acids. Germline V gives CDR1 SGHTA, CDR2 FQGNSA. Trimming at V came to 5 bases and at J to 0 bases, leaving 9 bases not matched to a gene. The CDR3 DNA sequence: TGTGCCAGCAGCCCCTCGGGAGGGAGGGACTCCTACGAGCAGTACTTC. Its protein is CASSPSGGRDSYEQYF.

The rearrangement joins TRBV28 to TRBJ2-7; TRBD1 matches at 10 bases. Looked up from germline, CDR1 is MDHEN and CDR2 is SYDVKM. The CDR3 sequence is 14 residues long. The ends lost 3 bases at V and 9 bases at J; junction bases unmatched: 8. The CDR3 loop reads CASSLGQGYLGQYF. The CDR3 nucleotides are TGTGCCAGCAGTTTGGGACAGGGGTATTTAGGGCAGTACTTC.

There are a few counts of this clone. The CDR3 is CASSLDAAGRTYEQYF. For the CDR3, the DNA is TGCGCCAGCAGCTTGGATGCGGCGGGACGAACCTACGAGCAGTACTTC. The chain links TRBV5-1 to TRBJ2-7, with D perhaps matching TRBD2 (6 bases). In germline, CDR1 is SGHRS, CDR2 YFSETQ. V was clipped by 0 bases and J by 2 bases, with 15 bases between them. The CDR3 contains 16 residues.

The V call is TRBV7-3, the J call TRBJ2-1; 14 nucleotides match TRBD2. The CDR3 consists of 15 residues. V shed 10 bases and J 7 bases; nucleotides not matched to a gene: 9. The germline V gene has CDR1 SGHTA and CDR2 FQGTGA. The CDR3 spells CATSRGLAGDNEQFF. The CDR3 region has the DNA TGTGCCACCAGTAGGGGACTAGCGGGAGATAATGAGCAGTTCTTC.

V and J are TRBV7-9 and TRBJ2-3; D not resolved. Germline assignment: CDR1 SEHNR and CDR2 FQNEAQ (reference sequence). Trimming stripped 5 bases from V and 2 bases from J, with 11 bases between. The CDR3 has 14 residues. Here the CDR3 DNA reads TGTGCCAGCAGCGCCGTGGCCCACACAGATACGCAGTATTTT. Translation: CASSAVAHTDTQYF.

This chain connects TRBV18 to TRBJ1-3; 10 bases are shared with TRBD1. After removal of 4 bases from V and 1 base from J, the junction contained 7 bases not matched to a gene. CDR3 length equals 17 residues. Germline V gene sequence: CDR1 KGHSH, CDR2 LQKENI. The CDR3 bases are TGTGCCAGCTCACGTTCCGGGACAGGGGTTTCTGGAAACACCATATATTTT. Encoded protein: CASSRSGTGVSGNTIYF. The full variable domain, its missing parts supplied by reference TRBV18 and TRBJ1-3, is NAGVMQNPRHLVRRRGQEARLRCSPMKGHSHVYWYRQLPEEGLKFMVYLQKENIIDESGMPKERFSAEFPKEGPSILRIQQVVRGDSAAYFCASSRSGTGVSGNTIYFGEGSWLTVV.

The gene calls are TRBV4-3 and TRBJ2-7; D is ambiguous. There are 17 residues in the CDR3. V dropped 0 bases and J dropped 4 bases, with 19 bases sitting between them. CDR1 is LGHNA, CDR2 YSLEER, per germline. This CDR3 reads CASSQEVYTTQPYEQYF. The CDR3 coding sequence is TGCGCCAGCAGCCAAGAAGTATACACCACACAACCTTACGAGCAGTACTTC.

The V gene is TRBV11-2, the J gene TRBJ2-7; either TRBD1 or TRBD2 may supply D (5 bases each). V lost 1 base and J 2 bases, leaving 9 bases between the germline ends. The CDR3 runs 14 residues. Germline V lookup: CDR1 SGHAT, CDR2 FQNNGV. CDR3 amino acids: CASSLGGTTYEQYF. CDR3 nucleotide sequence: TGTGCCAGCAGCTTAGGGGGGACCACCTACGAGCAGTACTTC.

CDR3 sequence (DNA): TGTGCCATCAGTGAGTCCGCTTATAGCAATCAGCCCCAGCATTTT. This sequence encodes CAISESAYSNQPQHF. The genes are TRBV10-3 and TRBJ1-5, with D unclear. V was pared by 0 bases and J by 0 bases, with 6 bases between. CDR1 and CDR2 (germline): ENHRY, SYGVKD. The CDR3 is made up of 15 amino acids.

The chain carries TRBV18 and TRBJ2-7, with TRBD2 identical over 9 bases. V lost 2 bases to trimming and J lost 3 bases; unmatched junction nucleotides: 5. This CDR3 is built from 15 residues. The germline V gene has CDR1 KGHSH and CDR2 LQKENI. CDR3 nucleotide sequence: TGTGCCAGCTCACCATCTAGCGGGACCCTCTACGAGCAGTACTTC. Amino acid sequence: CASSPSSGTLYEQYF.

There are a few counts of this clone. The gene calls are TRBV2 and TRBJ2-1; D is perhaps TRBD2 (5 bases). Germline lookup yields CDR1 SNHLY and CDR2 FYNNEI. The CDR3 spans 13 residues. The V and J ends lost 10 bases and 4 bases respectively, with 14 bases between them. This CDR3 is CATTGSRYNEQFF. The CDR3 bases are TGTGCCACCACGGGGTCCCGATACAATGAGCAGTTCTTC.

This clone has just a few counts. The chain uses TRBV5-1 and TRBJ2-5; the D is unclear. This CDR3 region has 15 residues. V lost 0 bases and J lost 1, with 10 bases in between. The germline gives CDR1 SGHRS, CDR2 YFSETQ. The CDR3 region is CASSLAYGPQETQYF. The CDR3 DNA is TGCGCCAGCAGCTTGGCGTACGGACCCCAAGAGACCCAGTACTTC.

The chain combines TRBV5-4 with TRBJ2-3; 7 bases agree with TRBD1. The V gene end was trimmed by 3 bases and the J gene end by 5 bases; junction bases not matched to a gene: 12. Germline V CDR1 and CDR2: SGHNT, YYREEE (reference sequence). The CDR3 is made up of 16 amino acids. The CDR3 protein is CASSSTQGTPGDTQYF. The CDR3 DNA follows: TGTGCCAGCAGCTCCACACAGGGGACCCCGGGAGATACGCAGTATTTT.

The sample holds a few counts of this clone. The CDR3 bases are TGTGCCAGTAGTGGGCAGGGATATGGTCCTAATGAAAAACTGTTTTTT. Protein product: CASSGQGYGPNEKLFF. The rearrangement links TRBV19 to TRBJ1-4; tentatively, D is TRBD1 (5 bases). The V end lost 5 bases, the J end lost 3 bases, and 16 bases lay between the germline ends. The CDR3 loop spans 16 amino acids. Germline V gives CDR1 LNHDA, CDR2 SQIVND (reference sequence).

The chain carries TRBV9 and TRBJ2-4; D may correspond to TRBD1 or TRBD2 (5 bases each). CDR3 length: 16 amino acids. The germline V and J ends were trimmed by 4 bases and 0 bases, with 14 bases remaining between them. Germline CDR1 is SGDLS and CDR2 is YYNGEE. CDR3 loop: CASSPGPILAKNIQYF. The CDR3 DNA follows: TGTGCCAGCAGCCCGGGGCCTATCCTAGCCAAAAACATTCAGTACTTC.

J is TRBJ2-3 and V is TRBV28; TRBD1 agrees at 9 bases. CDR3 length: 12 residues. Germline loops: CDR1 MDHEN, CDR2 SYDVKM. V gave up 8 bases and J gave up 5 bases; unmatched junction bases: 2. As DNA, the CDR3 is TGTGCCAGCTGGGGACAGGGAGATACGCAGTATTTT. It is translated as CASWGQGDTQYF.

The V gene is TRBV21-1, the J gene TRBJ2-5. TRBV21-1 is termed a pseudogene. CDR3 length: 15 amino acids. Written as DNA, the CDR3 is TGTGCCAGCAGCAAAGCGAAGACGGTCCAAGAGACCCAGTACTTC. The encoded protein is CASSKAKTVQETQYF.